This T cell receptor beta chain was identified during a study of T cell responses to AZD1222 COVID-19 vaccine. Findings of the study overall: A rise in Spike-specific TCR breadth and depth followed two AZD1222 doses. Most donors were white British, females outnumbered males, and clonal diversity was possibly underestimated.

The assay was immunoSEQ multiplex PCR, and TCRdb's table has in-frame clones only and misses some. This table holds 60,000 to 65,000 clones, over 60% found once. This CDR3 spans 13 amino acids. Germline-derived CDR1 and CDR2 are SGDLS and YYNGEE. The V end was cut by 2 bases, the J end by 3 bases, with 8 bases between. This clone is a singleton in its sample. Its target is not known. The specimen comprised peripheral blood, sampled on day 0 of AZD1222 vaccination. This chain links TRBV9 with TRBJ2-5; a weak D match, TRBD1 (5 bases). This clonotype originated in an adult in good health. The CDR3 DNA reads as TGTGCCAGCAGCGTCCAGGGTGAAGAGACCCAGTACTTC. It is translated as CASSVQGEETQYF.